This is a list of T cell receptor beta chains from one sample in a study of T-cell memory formation after mild COVID-19. MiXCR, run by TCRdb on the 5' RACE reads, gives a single entry per CDR3 protein. The sample includes about 360,000 distinct CDR3 sequences, 13% to 15% seen only once; the top ten take 20% to 25%. Input material: PBMCs or a T cell subset sorted from them (not recorded which). These receptors were obtained from a man aged 18 to 29 who had mild COVID-19 (a few samples of this study predate the infection). Cell type and time point are not known. CDR3s include the opening cysteine and the closing phenylalanine or tryptophan. Fields, in order: V gene, D gene, J gene, clone size, CDR3 DNA, CDR3 protein. The D gene is left open where the match is weak. Size values are once, few and many counts, or a class for expanded clones, and some rows have none.

V: TRBV7-6
D: -
J: TRBJ2-7
size: few
DNA: TGTGCCAGCAGCTACGGGGAGAGCTCCTACGAGCAGTACTTC
CDR3: CASSYGESSYEQYF

V: TRBV4-1
D: TRBD1
J: TRBJ1-2
size: few
DNA: TGCGCCAGCAGCCCCGGGACAGAGACTAACTATGGCTACACCTTC
CDR3: CASSPGTETNYGYTF

V: TRBV2
D: -
J: TRBJ2-3
size: few
DNA: TGTGCCAGCAGGGGGGGGCTAGCCTCAGATACGCAGTATTTT
CDR3: CASRGGLASDTQYF

V: TRBV20-1
D: -
J: TRBJ2-3
size: many
DNA: TGCAGTGCTAGAGCATGGGGGGGGCCGGGAGATACGCAGTATTTT
CDR3: CSARAWGGPGDTQYF

V: TRBV5-4
D: -
J: TRBJ1-4
size: few
DNA: TGTGCCAGCAGCTTCCGGACGACCCAGGCTAATGAAAAACTGTTTTTT
CDR3: CASSFRTTQANEKLFF

V: TRBV12-3/TRBV12-4
D: -
J: TRBJ1-5
size: -
DNA: TGTGCCAGCAGTCCCTTCTCGTCTGGCAATCAGCCCCAGCATTTT
CDR3: CASSPFSSGNQPQHF

V: TRBV9
D: -
J: TRBJ1-2
size: -
DNA: TGTGCCAGCAGCGTTGGAAACCTTAACTATGGCTACACCTTC
CDR3: CASSVGNLNYGYTF

V: TRBV7-2
D: TRBD1
J: TRBJ2-1
size: few
DNA: TGTGCCAGCAGCTTAGCCGGGACAGGGGCCTACAATGAGCAGTTCTTC
CDR3: CASSLAGTGAYNEQFF

V: TRBV4-1
D: TRBD1
J: TRBJ2-3
size: many
DNA: TGCGCCAGCAGCCAAACGGGACAGATCACAGATACGCAGTATTTT
CDR3: CASSQTGQITDTQYF

V: TRBV20-1
D: -
J: TRBJ2-2
size: -
DNA: TGCAGTGCTAGGCGGTCGAACACCGGGGAGCTGTTTTTT
CDR3: CSARRSNTGELFF

V: TRBV3-1
D: -
J: TRBJ2-3
size: few
DNA: TGTGCCAGCAGCCAAGAGGGGCTGGCTAGCGCTACGCAGTATTTT
CDR3: CASSQEGLASATQYF

V: TRBV20-1
D: -
J: TRBJ1-4
size: few
DNA: TGCAGTGCTAGAACTTCCCAGGGCCGAGGTGAAAAACTGTTTTTT
CDR3: CSARTSQGRGEKLFF

V: TRBV7-9
D: -
J: TRBJ2-3
size: -
DNA: TGTGCCAGCAGCTTCGGACCCGCCGGAGATACGCAGTATTTT
CDR3: CASSFGPAGDTQYF

V: TRBV6-2/TRBV6-3
D: -
J: TRBJ2-1
size: -
DNA: TGTGCCAGCAGTTACATGGGCAATTACAATGAGCAGTTCTTC
CDR3: CASSYMGNYNEQFF

V: TRBV5-6
D: TRBD1
J: TRBJ2-2
size: -
DNA: TGTGCCAGCAGCTCCTCGGACAGGGTGAACACCGGGGAGCTGTTTTTT
CDR3: CASSSSDRVNTGELFF

V: TRBV7-9
D: -
J: TRBJ2-2
size: -
DNA: TGTGCCAGCAGATCCGGGACGGCTAACACCGGGGAGCTGTTTTTT
CDR3: CASRSGTANTGELFF

V: TRBV9
D: -
J: TRBJ1-6
size: -
DNA: TGTGCCAGCAGCCCCAGCGGTGAGGGTTACTCCTATAATTCACCCCTCCACTTT
CDR3: CASSPSGEGYSYNSPLHF

V: TRBV5-4
D: TRBD2
J: TRBJ2-5
size: few
DNA: TGTGCCAGCAGCTTGGAGGGACTAGCGGGGGTTCGGACCCAGTACTTC
CDR3: CASSLEGLAGVRTQYF

V: TRBV12-3/TRBV12-4
D: TRBD1
J: TRBJ1-2
size: -
DNA: TGTGCCAGCAGTTTATATGGGACAGCGAACTATGGCTACACCTTC
CDR3: CASSLYGTANYGYTF

V: TRBV7-9
D: TRBD1
J: TRBJ2-1
size: many
DNA: TGTGCCAGCAGCCTTGGACAGGGAAGGTCCTACAATGAGCAGTTCTTC
CDR3: CASSLGQGRSYNEQFF

V: TRBV4-1
D: TRBD1
J: TRBJ1-2
size: -
DNA: TGCGCCAGCAGCCAACCCACGACAGGGAACTATGGCTACACCTTC
CDR3: CASSQPTTGNYGYTF

V: TRBV12-3/TRBV12-4
D: -
J: TRBJ1-2
size: -
DNA: TGTGCCAGCAGTGGAGAGGGACCCCATGGCTACACCTTC
CDR3: CASSGEGPHGYTF

V: TRBV10-3
D: -
J: TRBJ1-5
size: -
DNA: TGTGCCATCAGTCATTCGGGGCTCAATCAGCCCCAGCATTTT
CDR3: CAISHSGLNQPQHF

V: TRBV7-9
D: TRBD1
J: TRBJ2-5
size: -
DNA: TGTGCCAGCAGCTCCATCGGGACAGGGATGTACCAAGAGACCCAGTACTTC
CDR3: CASSSIGTGMYQETQYF

V: TRBV3-1
D: -
J: TRBJ2-7
size: few
DNA: TGTGCCAGCAGTTATGGGAGCAACGAGCAGTACTTC
CDR3: CASSYGSNEQYF

V: TRBV24-1
D: -
J: TRBJ2-3
size: few
DNA: TGTGCCACAGCCCCCGCAGGATCTGAAGATACGCAGTATTTT
CDR3: CATAPAGSEDTQYF

V: TRBV18
D: TRBD2
J: TRBJ2-5
size: -
DNA: TGTGCCAGCTCACCGGAAGCTAGCGGGGGCTCGGGGACCCAGTACTTC
CDR3: CASSPEASGGSGTQYF

V: TRBV6-2/TRBV6-3
D: TRBD1
J: TRBJ2-7
size: -
DNA: TGTGCCAGCAGAGGGACAGTCACCTACGAGCAGTACTTC
CDR3: CASRGTVTYEQYF

V: TRBV4-1
D: -
J: TRBJ1-3
size: few
DNA: TGCGCCAGCAGCCAGTGGGGCAAATCGAGAGGAAACACCATATATTTT
CDR3: CASSQWGKSRGNTIYF

V: TRBV7-2
D: -
J: TRBJ2-6
size: few
DNA: TGTGCCGCCGGAGCGCCTGGGGCCAACGTCCTGACTTTC
CDR3: CAAGAPGANVLTF

V: TRBV4-3
D: TRBD1
J: TRBJ1-2
size: few
DNA: TGCGCCAGCAGCCACCCTTTAAGAGGGGGCCCGCACTATGGCTACACCTTC
CDR3: CASSHPLRGGPHYGYTF

V: TRBV7-6
D: TRBD1
J: TRBJ1-1
size: many
DNA: TGTGCCAGCAGCCCTGACAGGGGAAGAGCTTTCTTT
CDR3: CASSPDRGRAFF

V: TRBV5-4
D: TRBD1
J: TRBJ1-4
size: -
DNA: TGTGCCAGCAGCTTGGGGGGCCGCGGTGCCGGGACAGGAGGCGGAAAACTGTTTTTT
CDR3: CASSLGGRGAGTGGGKLFF

V: TRBV4-1
D: TRBD1
J: TRBJ1-1
size: -
DNA: TGCGCCAGCAGCCCCGGACAGGGGGCGGTTGAAGCTTTCTTT
CDR3: CASSPGQGAVEAFF

V: TRBV5-1
D: TRBD1
J: TRBJ1-1
size: -
DNA: TGCGCCAGCAGCGTATTGACAGGGGACACTGAAGCTTTCTTT
CDR3: CASSVLTGDTEAFF

V: TRBV7-2
D: -
J: TRBJ2-4
size: -
DNA: TGTGCCAGCAGCTTATTCGGGGACATTCAGTACTTC
CDR3: CASSLFGDIQYF